Listed below are T cell receptor beta chains from one sample, sequenced in a study of blood T cell repertoires in COVID-19. Clones were sequenced by immunoSEQ multiplex PCR, and TCRdb holds only the in-frame ones, with some missing. The data contain under 300,000 clones, 82% of them singletons. Sequencing input: PBMCs or T cells enriched from blood (not recorded which). The receptors originated from a man in his forties or fifties who had recovered from COVID-19. Each CDR3 is given with its conserved first and last residue. The D gene is left open where the match is weak. Rows give clone size only sometimes, using once, few, many, or a class for an expanded clone.

abundance	d_gene	v_gene	j_gene	CDR3aa	CDR3nt
-	TRBD1	TRBV18	TRBJ1-1	CASSPGQLNTEAFF	TGTGCCAGCTCGCCGGGACAGCTGAACACTGAAGCTTTCTTT
-	TRBD1	TRBV7-2	TRBJ2-1	CASSLGTGVRGAQFF	TGTGCCAGCAGCTTAGGGACAGGCGTGCGAGGGGCGCAGTTCTTC
once	-	TRBV5-1	TRBJ2-5	CASSSLATGETQYF	TGCGCCAGCAGCTCCCTAGCTACGGGGGAGACCCAGTACTTC
-	-	TRBV27	TRBJ2-1	CASSLYGGTGEQFF	TGTGCCAGCAGTTTATACGGCGGGACGGGTGAGCAGTTCTTC
-	-	TRBV5-8	TRBJ1-6	CASIPQPGQPSSPLHF	TGTGCCAGCATCCCTCAACCGGGACAACCCAGTTCACCCCTCCACTTT
-	-	TRBV29-1	TRBJ1-3	CSGGDFRNTIYF	TGCAGCGGAGGAGACTTCCGAAACACCATATATTTT
-	-	TRBV5-1	TRBJ2-7	CASSQDTYEQYF	TGCGCCAGCAGTCAGGACACCTACGAGCAGTACTTC
-	-	TRBV7-9	TRBJ2-1	CASSPSPAYNEQFF	TGTGCCAGCAGCCCCTCGCCAGCCTACAATGAGCAGTTCTTC
-	-	TRBV18	TRBJ2-3	CASSPPSGNTQYF	TGTGCCAGCTCACCCCCCTCCGGGAATACGCAGTATTTT
once	TRBD2	TRBV5-4	TRBJ2-1	CASSLEVLGAGGYNEQFF	TGTGCCAGCAGCTTGGAGGTATTGGGAGCGGGAGGTTACAATGAGCAGTTCTTC
-	TRBD1	TRBV6-1	TRBJ1-4	CASSRGQGVNEKLFF	TGTGCCAGCAGTCGCGGACAGGGCGTTAATGAAAAACTGTTTTTT
few	-	TRBV7-3	TRBJ1-2	CASSSTGEDGYTF	TGTGCCAGCAGCTCGACGGGGGAGGATGGCTACACCTTC
few	-	TRBV7-3	TRBJ2-1	CASSLGRGIYNEQFF	TGTGCCAGCAGCCTAGGGCGGGGAATCTACAATGAGCAGTTCTTC
-	-	TRBV10-3	TRBJ2-3	CAIQRWGDTDTQYF	TGTGCCATCCAGCGTTGGGGGGACACAGATACGCAGTATTTT
-	-	TRBV6-5	TRBJ1-2	CASSHRSLAGYTF	TGTGCCAGCAGCCACCGGAGCCTCGCGGGCTACACCTTC
-	-	TRBV27	TRBJ2-7	CASSSSARADFYEQYF	TGTGCCAGCAGTTCATCCGCCAGGGCCGATTTCTACGAGCAGTACTTC
few	-	TRBV14	TRBJ1-6	CASSQEDGRNSPLHF	TGTGCCAGCAGCCAAGAAGATGGGCGTAATTCACCCCTCCACTTT
-	TRBD1	TRBV6-5	TRBJ1-1	CASRPTGGTEAFF	TGTGCCAGCAGACCGACAGGGGGCACTGAAGCTTTCTTT
once	TRBD1	TRBV7-2	TRBJ1-1	CASSEDRGGTEAFF	TGTGCCAGCAGCGAGGACAGGGGCGGCACTGAAGCTTTCTTT
once	TRBD1	TRBV13	TRBJ1-6	CASTTDRAYSPLHF	TGTGCCAGCACTACGGACAGGGCCTACTCACCCCTCCACTTT
-	-	TRBV7-8	TRBJ2-7	CASSPRQVGSYEQYF	TGTGCCAGCAGCCCCCGACAGGTAGGCTCCTACGAGCAGTACTTC
few	TRBD2	TRBV9	TRBJ2-7	CASSGTSNSYEQYF	TGTGCCAGCAGCGGGACTAGCAATTCCTACGAGCAGTACTTC
few	-	TRBV28	TRBJ1-5	CASIDWGDDNQPQHF	TGTGCCAGCATTGACTGGGGGGATGACAATCAGCCCCAGCATTTT
-	-	TRBV28	TRBJ1-6	CASVPSAGRESPLHF	TGTGCCAGCGTACCGTCGGCAGGGAGGGAATCACCCCTCCACTTT
-	TRBD2	TRBV6-1	TRBJ2-1	CASSDAGASGSDEQFF	TGTGCCAGCAGTGACGCCGGGGCTAGCGGGAGTGATGAGCAGTTCTTC
-	TRBD1	TRBV24-1	TRBJ1-2	CATSEPTGAGNYGYTF	TGTGCCACCAGTGAACCGACAGGGGCCGGGAACTATGGCTACACCTTC
-	-	TRBV4-2	TRBJ2-7	CASSPYESGGSYEQYF	TGTGCCAGCAGCCCCTATGAGAGCGGAGGCAGCTACGAGCAGTACTTC
-	-	TRBV10-3	TRBJ1-1	CASFRDPKGTEAFF	TGTGCCAGCTTCCGGGATCCCAAGGGCACTGAAGCTTTCTTT